Following are 8 T cell receptor beta chains from one sample sequenced in a study of T cell responses to AZD1222 COVID-19 vaccine. Profiled with immunoSEQ multiplex PCR; TCRdb holds only in-frame clones, not every one. The sample shows around 200,000 clones, 80% to 95% of them seen only once. The input for sequencing was peripheral blood, taken on day 0 of AZD1222 vaccination. The receptor source for this set is an adult in good health.

The chain has TRBV11-2 and TRBJ1-6; D gene ambiguous. Germline CDR1 is SGHAT and CDR2 is FQNNGV. The CDR3 runs to 12 residues. Trimming took off 0 bases at V and 7 bases at J, with 1 base between the two ends. The CDR3 nucleotides are TGTGCCAGCAGCTTAGAGAATTCACCCCTCCACTTT. Translating it yields CASSLENSPLHF.

CDR3 region: CASSRMGQNSPLHF. The DNA for the CDR3 is TGTGCCAGCAGCCGTATGGGACAGAATTCACCCCTCCACTTT. The V gene is TRBV11-2, the J gene TRBJ1-6; 7 bases map to TRBD1. The trim removed 5 bases at V and 7 bases at J, leaving 5 bases unmatched. CDR1 SGHAT and CDR2 FQNNGV come from the germline V gene. CDR3 length equals 14 residues.

This rearrangement joins TRBV5-6 to TRBJ1-2, with D unresolved. This CDR3 spans 15 amino acids. CDR1 is SGHDT and CDR2 is YYEEEE in the germline V gene. With 2 bases removed from V and 3 bases from J, the gap between germline ends came to 14 bases. The CDR3 loop is CASSFVLLEDYGYTF. CDR3 in DNA: TGTGCCAGCAGCTTTGTCTTACTTGAGGACTATGGCTACACCTTC.

The chain has TRBV18 and TRBJ2-1; D call uncertain. CDR1 and CDR2 from the germline V gene are KGHSH and LQKENI. This CDR3 region has 12 residues. Trimming took 3 bases from V and 8 from J, leaving 8 bases between them. The CDR3 nucleotides are TGTGCCAGCTCACCGCGTACCGATGAGCAGTTCTTC. This translates into CASSPRTDEQFF.

The chain recombines TRBV27 with TRBJ2-3; perhaps TRBD1 as D (6 bases). Germline lookup yields CDR1 MNHEY and CDR2 SMNVEV (reference sequence). The length of the CDR3 is 14 residues. V gave up 8 bases and J gave up 0 bases, with 12 bases separating them. The CDR3 protein is CASSNRASTDTQYF. CDR3 in DNA: TGTGCCAGCTCTAACAGGGCGAGCACAGATACGCAGTATTTT.

The chain carries TRBV29-1 and TRBJ1-3; no clear D gene. The CDR3 is 12 residues long. The V end was cut by 7 bases, the J end by 2 bases, with 9 bases between. CDR1 and CDR2 from the germline V gene are SQVTM and ANQGSEA. The CDR3 loop is CSGEGAGNTIYF. The CDR3 DNA follows: TGCAGCGGCGAGGGAGCTGGAAACACCATATATTTT.

This clone was observed a handful of times. The V gene is TRBV28, the J gene TRBJ1-2, with D possibly TRBD1 on 5 matching bases. Germline lookup yields CDR1 MDHEN and CDR2 SYDVKM. The CDR3 contains 15 residues. Deletions cut 7 bases from V and 3 bases from J, with 18 bases between. The CDR3 coding sequence is TGTGCCAGCACCAGAAGACAGCCGGGGGACTATGGCTACACCTTC. Protein product: CASTRRQPGDYGYTF.

Note on this clone: Other DNA variants within this sample encode the same CDR3. This sequence joins TRBV5-1 and TRBJ1-2, with 7 bases identical to TRBD1. There are 16 residues in the CDR3. Germline V gene sequence: CDR1 SGHRS, CDR2 YFSETQ. Unmatched junction bases numbered 5, after V lost 0 bases and J lost 0 bases. The CDR3 sequence is CASSLGRDRANYGYTF. DNA for the CDR3: TGCGCCAGCAGCTTGGGACGAGACAGGGCTAACTATGGCTACACCTTC.